The T cell receptor beta chain under discussion was sequenced for a study of T cells in Graves' hyperthyroidism and ophthalmopathy. General study points: Median prediction lead before ophthalmopathy onset was about 6.3 months with the model. Blood also contained most expanded thyroid clonotypes above 0.001.

Patients affected by ophthalmopathy presented a Clinical Activity Score of at least 3, a NOSPECS grade of at least 4, and disease duration below 3 months. Amplification targeted TCR beta CDR3 regions from RNA transcripts. HTBI primers were used for first-round RT-PCR of the TCR CDR3. TCRdb ran MiXCR on the multiplex PCR reads and lists one entry per CDR3 protein. The sample carries more than 450,000 distinct CDR3 sequences, 15% to 20% recorded once. CDR1 and CDR2 from the germline V gene are SNHLY and FYNNEI. V was cut by 6 bases and J by 7 bases, with 7 bases left in between. This CDR3 contains 10 residues. Turning to this clonotype: Its antigen remains unidentified.

The TCR was taken from a man aged 35 to 55 with Graves' ophthalmopathy. The sequencing input was blood. V is TRBV2 and J is TRBJ2-7, with D uncertain. CDR3 nucleotides: TGTGCCAGCAGGGCAGGAGAGCAGTACTTC. Translated, it gives CASRAGEQYF.